This T cell receptor (beta chain) was retrieved from a study of blood T cell repertoires in COVID-19. Overall study: Acute-phase and convalescent COVID-19 samples originated in the United States, Italy and Spain. PBMCs, B-cell-depleted T cells, or T cells were the source of the cDNA or gDNA that made up the material.

The CDR3 sequence is 14 residues long. Germline values: CDR1 LGHDT, CDR2 YNNKEL (reference sequence). The V gene lost 5 bases and the J gene lost 0 bases, with 7 bases spanning the gap. Authors' analysis steps: By means of reference gene primer amplification, nucleated cell counts were estimated. The data were produced by immunoSEQ multiplex PCR, yet TCRdb's version contains in-frame clones alone and is incomplete. V and J calls plus clone size are reproduced from that table; the DNA served to infer D and trimming. Of roughly 250,000 clones listed, 84% are singletons. J is TRBJ1-4 and V is TRBV3-1 (or the pseudogene TRBV3-2); D is uncertain. This sequence was found in a human donor in a cohort sampled during active COVID-19. Sample: peripheral blood. The CDR3 reads CASSSSATNEKLFF. Written as DNA, the CDR3 is TGTGCCAGCAGCTCCAGCGCAACTAATGAAAAACTGTTTTTT.